These 24 T cell receptor beta chains originate from one sample sequenced in a study of CD8+ T cells in alopecia areata. RNA was isolated and reverse transcribed to cDNA, the sequencing template. Method: immunoSEQ multiplex PCR; TCRdb's copy keeps in-frame clones and lacks some. The repertoire holds 250,000 or so clones, with roughly 69% as singletons. This material consisted of CD4+ T cells sorted from blood, taken at week 0. These receptors were taken from a human donor with alopecia areata.

The chain recombines TRBV7-9 with TRBJ1-2; no definite D call. Between the trimmed V and J ends, which lost 5 bases and 2 bases, there was a span of 9 bases. There are 13 residues in the CDR3. Per the germline V gene, CDR1 is SEHNR and CDR2 is FQNEAQ (reference sequence). The CDR3 sequence: CASSPDLNYGYTF. The CDR3 DNA reads TGTGCCAGCAGCCCGGATTTGAACTATGGCTACACCTTC.

This chain joins TRBV6-6 and TRBJ2-1; D is possibly TRBD2 (6 bases). CDR1 and CDR2 (germline): MNHNY, SVGAGI (reference sequence). CDR3 length: 15 residues. The V end lost 7 bases, the J end lost 2 bases, and 15 bases lay between the germline ends. CDR3: CASILSAGTYNEQFF. CDR3 DNA sequence: TGTGCCAGCATCCTCTCTGCGGGGACCTACAATGAGCAGTTCTTC.

The V call is TRBV5-1, the J call TRBJ1-2, with a possible D match to TRBD1 (5 bases). V was cut by 1 base and J by 2 bases, with 12 bases left in between. Germline CDR1 reads SGHRS; CDR2 reads YFSETQ. This CDR3 has 15 amino acids. The DNA for the CDR3 is TGCGCCAGCAGCTTGATAGGAGGGACCAACTATGGCTACACCTTC. Protein sequence: CASSLIGGTNYGYTF.

The sample holds a few counts of this clone. The V gene is TRBV29-1, the J gene TRBJ1-1, with D possibly matching TRBD1 (5 bases). V lost 4 bases and J 5 bases, leaving 17 bases between the germline ends. The germline CDR1 and CDR2 sequences are SQVTM and ANQGSEA. This CDR3 comprises 14 residues. The CDR3 region has the DNA TGCAGCGTTGCTGACAGCGGGCGCGGGACTGAAGCTTTCTTT. Translation gives CSVADSGRGTEAFF.

V gene TRBV7-2 combines with J gene TRBJ2-3, with D tentatively TRBD2 (6 bases). CDR3 length: 15 residues. V shed 5 bases and J shed 2 bases, with 14 bases lying between them. Per the germline V gene, CDR1 is SGHTA and CDR2 is FQGNSA. The DNA for the CDR3 is TGTGCCAGCAGCCCACTCGGGGGATCCACAGATACGCAGTATTTT. This encodes CASSPLGGSTDTQYF.

This clone was observed a few times. V usage is TRBV15 and J usage is TRBJ1-4; the D is unclear. Trimming cost V 1 base and J 5 bases, with 8 bases left between them. The CDR3 runs to 14 residues. Per the germline V gene, CDR1 is LNHNV and CDR2 is YYDKDF (reference sequence). In DNA, the CDR3 is TGTGCCACCAGCAGAGGTAGCGAGAATGAAAAACTGTTTTTT. Translation gives CATSRGSENEKLFF.

The rearrangement uses TRBV5-1 and TRBJ2-7; possibly TRBD1 for D (5 bases). The CDR3 runs to 15 residues. The V gene lost 3 bases and the J gene lost 2 bases, with 15 bases spanning the gap. Germline loops: CDR1 SGHRS, CDR2 YFSETQ. This CDR3 is CASSSRGRVTYEQYF. The CDR3 region has the DNA TGCGCCAGCAGCTCAAGGGGCAGGGTGACCTACGAGCAGTACTTC.

About this clone itself: Other DNA sequences in the sample encode the same CDR3. V usage is TRBV30 and J usage is TRBJ2-6; D call uncertain. Germline CDR1 is GTSNPN and CDR2 is SVGIG (reference sequence). Trimming took off 3 bases at V and 1 base at J, with 4 bases between the two ends. The CDR3 contains 13 residues. This CDR3 is CAWRYSGANVLTF. The CDR3 nucleotides are TGTGCCTGGAGATATTCTGGGGCCAACGTCCTGACTTTC.

The chain has TRBV6-6 and TRBJ2-5, with 7 bases identical to TRBD1. Unmatched junction bases numbered 4, after V lost 5 bases and J lost 4 bases. The CDR3 totals 13 residues. Germline lookup yields CDR1 MNHNY and CDR2 SVGAGI (reference sequence). The CDR3 DNA is TGTGCCAGCAGTGGGGGACAGAGAGAGACCCAGTACTTC. The encoded protein is CASSGGQRETQYF.

The J gene is TRBJ2-2, the V gene TRBV5-6; D unresolved. The germline CDR1 and CDR2 sequences are SGHDT and YYEEEE. Trimming cost V 1 base and J 6 bases, with 16 bases left between them. This CDR3 is 16 amino acids long. The CDR3 DNA follows: TGTGCCAGCAGCTTGTACCGGGTCACGTTCTCCGGGGAGCTGTTTTTT. Translation gives CASSLYRVTFSGELFF.

This sequence joins TRBV14 and TRBJ2-3; unclear D gene. V lost 0 bases and J 6 bases, leaving 10 bases between the germline ends. From germline, CDR1 is SGHDN and CDR2 FVKESK. The CDR3 contains 14 residues. CDR3 nucleotide sequence: TGTGCCAGCAGCCAAGATCAACGCCAGGATACGCAGTATTTT. Translated: CASSQDQRQDTQYF.

V usage is TRBV30 and J usage is TRBJ1-4; 9 nucleotides align to TRBD1. V trimming: 0 bases; J trimming: 8 bases; junction bases outside the gene matches: 1. Germline V gives CDR1 GTSNPN, CDR2 SVGIG (reference sequence). The CDR3 spans 13 residues. In DNA, the CDR3 is TGTGCCTGGAGTGTAGGGACAGGGGAAAAACTGTTTTTT. Translated, it gives CAWSVGTGEKLFF.

Only a few counts were recorded for this clone. The chain has TRBV6-5 and TRBJ1-2; TRBD1 matches 9 bases. The V gene's germline CDR1 is MNHEY and CDR2 SVGAGI. This CDR3 is 16 amino acids long. The junction had 7 bases not matched to a gene; V was cut back by 1 base and J by 4 bases. The chain's CDR3 is CASSYFGTGIGYGYTF. The CDR3 DNA is TGTGCCAGCAGTTACTTCGGGACAGGGATCGGCTATGGCTACACCTTC.

The DNA for the CDR3 is TGTGCCTGGAGTGCCCAGAACACCGGGGAGCTGTTTTTT. Translating gives CAWSAQNTGELFF. The J gene is TRBJ2-2, the V gene TRBV30; D gene uncertain. Germline CDR1 reads GTSNPN; CDR2 reads SVGIG (reference sequence). The CDR3 sequence is 13 residues long. V dropped 1 base and J dropped 1 base, with 4 bases sitting between them.

The chain has TRBV10-2 and TRBJ2-5; 9 bases map to TRBD1. This CDR3 has 15 amino acids. Germline loops: CDR1 WSHSY, CDR2 SAAADI. The V segment lost 6 bases and the J segment 5 bases; nucleotides outside the gene matches: 10. The DNA for the CDR3 is TGCGCCAGCAGCGTCCCGGGACAGGGTCTGGAGACCCAGTACTTC. It specifies CASSVPGQGLETQYF.

This chain joins TRBV7-2 and TRBJ2-3; 7 positions match TRBD2. The V and J ends lost 1 base and 4 bases, in that order; junction bases with no gene match: 8. The V gene's germline CDR1 is SGHTA and CDR2 FQGNSA. The CDR3 has 16 residues. The CDR3 nucleotides are TGTGCCAGCAGCTTAGTCCTCGGAACTAGCGCAGATACGCAGTATTTT. Encoded protein: CASSLVLGTSADTQYF.

The V call is TRBV29-1, the J call TRBJ2-1; D is possibly TRBD1 (6 bases). Trimming removed 3 bases from V and 0 bases from J, with 9 bases in between. This CDR3 region has 14 residues. The germline gives CDR1 SQVTM, CDR2 ANQGSEA. The CDR3 nucleotides are TGCAGCGTTGAGGTCAGGGGCTCCTACAATGAGCAGTTCTTC. It yields the protein CSVEVRGSYNEQFF.

This clone was seen once. The CDR3, as DNA: TGCAGCGCGCGACAGGGGGATCAGCCCCAGCATTTT. This codes for CSARQGDQPQHF. The chain joins TRBV29-1 to TRBJ1-5; 9 bases match TRBD1. The germline CDR1 and CDR2 sequences are SQVTM and ANQGSEA. V lost 7 bases to trimming and J lost 5 bases; unmatched junction nucleotides: 3. The CDR3 has 12 residues.

The chain links TRBV27 to TRBJ1-1; no clear D. V was clipped by 2 bases and J by 6 bases, with 10 bases between them. CDR3 length: 13 residues. The germline V gene encodes CDR1 MNHEY and CDR2 SMNVEV (reference sequence). CDR3 DNA: TGTGCCAGCAGTTTAATGGAGGGCGCTGAAGCTTTCTTT. Encoded protein: CASSLMEGAEAFF.

At least ten counts were recorded for this clone. This chain joins TRBV4-1 and TRBJ2-3; the match to TRBD2 covers 9 bases. CDR3 length: 15 amino acids. Germline values: CDR1 MGHRA, CDR2 YSYEKL. Unmatched junction bases numbered 4, after V lost 0 bases and J lost 6 bases. The CDR3 coding sequence is TGCGCCAGCAGCCAAGAGCGGGGGGGCCCGGATACGCAGTATTTT. As protein: CASSQERGGPDTQYF.

The chain couples TRBV2 to TRBJ1-6; 10 bases map to TRBD1. Looked up from germline, CDR1 is SNHLY and CDR2 is FYNNEI. V gave up 7 bases and J gave up 7 bases; unmatched junction bases: 4. This CDR3 region has 14 residues. This CDR3 reads CASTPTGGNSPLHF. CDR3 DNA: TGTGCCAGCACTCCGACAGGGGGCAATTCACCCCTCCACTTT.

The CDR3 nucleotides are TGTGCCAGCAGTTCCGGACAGGGGAGGTCCTATAATTCACCCCTCCACTTT. Translating gives CASSSGQGRSYNSPLHF. The V gene is TRBV9, the J gene TRBJ1-6; TRBD1 matches at 9 bases. The CDR3 contains 17 residues. The germline gives CDR1 SGDLS, CDR2 YYNGEE. V dropped 5 bases and J dropped 1; count of bases not matched to a gene: 7.

The chain recombines TRBV6-5 with TRBJ2-7; 8 bases map to TRBD2. There are 15 residues in the CDR3. Germline V gene lookup returns CDR1 MNHEY and CDR2 SVGAGI. With 0 bases clipped from V and 2 bases from J, the junction kept 3 bases outside the gene matches. The CDR3 coding sequence is TGTGCCAGCAGTTACTCGGCGGGGGGCCCCTACGAGCAGTACTTC. It specifies CASSYSAGGPYEQYF.

Here the CDR3 reads CSVAEGPPPLHF. CDR3 nucleotide sequence: TGCAGCGTTGCTGAAGGGCCACCACCCCTCCACTTT. V and J are TRBV29-1 and TRBJ1-6; D not certain. The CDR3 loop spans 12 amino acids. The V end lost 4 bases, the J end lost 11 bases, and 12 bases lay between the germline ends. From germline, CDR1 is SQVTM and CDR2 ANQGSEA.